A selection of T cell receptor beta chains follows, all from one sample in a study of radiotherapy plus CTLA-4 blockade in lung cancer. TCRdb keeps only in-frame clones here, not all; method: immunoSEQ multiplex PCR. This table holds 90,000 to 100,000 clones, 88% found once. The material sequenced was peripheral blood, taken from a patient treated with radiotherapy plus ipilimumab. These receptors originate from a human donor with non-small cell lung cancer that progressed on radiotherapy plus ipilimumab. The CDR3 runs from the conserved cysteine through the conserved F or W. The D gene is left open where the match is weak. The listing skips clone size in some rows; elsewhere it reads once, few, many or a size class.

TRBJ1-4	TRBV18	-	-	TGTGCCAGCTCACCCGGGAGAAATAATGAAAAACTGTTTTTT	CASSPGRNNEKLFF
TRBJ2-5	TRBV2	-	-	TGTGCCAGCAGTGTCTTACGGCAAGAGACCCAGTACTTC	CASSVLRQETQYF
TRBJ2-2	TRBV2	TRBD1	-	TGTGCCAGCAGTTTGACAGGGTACGCCGGGGAGCTGTTTTTT	CASSLTGYAGELFF
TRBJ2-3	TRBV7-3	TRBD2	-	TGTGCCAGCAGCTTACATCCTAGCGGAAGCACAGATACGCAGTATTTT	CASSLHPSGSTDTQYF
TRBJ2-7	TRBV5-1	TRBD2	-	TGCGCCAGCAGCCCGGATAGCGGGAGGCCGTCCGAGCAGTACTTC	CASSPDSGRPSEQYF
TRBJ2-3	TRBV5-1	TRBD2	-	TGCGCCAGCAGCTTATCCGGGACTAGTTTCGATACGCAGTATTTT	CASSLSGTSFDTQYF
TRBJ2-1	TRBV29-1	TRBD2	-	TGCAGCGTTGAAGGGCGGGAGGTAGCAGGTGAGCAGTTCTTC	CSVEGREVAGEQFF
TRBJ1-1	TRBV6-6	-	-	TGTGCCAGCACCCCTCGAGGGAACACTGAAGCTTTCTTT	CASTPRGNTEAFF
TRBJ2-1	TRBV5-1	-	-	TGCGCCAGCAGCTTGCCCCTGTTAGGGCTCTCCTACAATGAGCAGTTCTTC	CASSLPLLGLSYNEQFF
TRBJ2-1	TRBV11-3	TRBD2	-	TGTGCCAGCAGGGGACTAGCGGAAGTCAATGAGCAGTTCTTC	CASRGLAEVNEQFF
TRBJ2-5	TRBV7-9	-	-	TGTGCCAGCAGCTTAACTACTGGAGGGGGGGAGACCCAGTACTTC	CASSLTTGGGETQYF
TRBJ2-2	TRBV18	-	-	TGTGCCAGCTCACCGCTGGGCGCGAACACCGGGGAGCTGTTTTTT	CASSPLGANTGELFF
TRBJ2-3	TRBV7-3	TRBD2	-	TGTGCCAGCAGCTTAGCGGGAGGGGGAGATACGCAGTATTTT	CASSLAGGGDTQYF
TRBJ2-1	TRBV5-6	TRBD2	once	TGTGCCAGCACCTCAGCACTAGCGGGAGGGCTCAATGAGCAGTTCTTC	CASTSALAGGLNEQFF
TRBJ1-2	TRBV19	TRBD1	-	TGTGCCAGTAGAGTGGACAGGGACTCCTATGGCTACACCTTC	CASRVDRDSYGYTF
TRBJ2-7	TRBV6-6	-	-	TGTGCCCCCGGACCCGAGGGGACCCTACCCCCTTACGAGCAGTACTTC	CAPGPEGTLPPYEQYF
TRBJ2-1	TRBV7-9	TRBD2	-	TGTGCCAGCAGTCTAACATTCGGCGGGAGTTACAATGAGCAGTTCTTC	CASSLTFGGSYNEQFF
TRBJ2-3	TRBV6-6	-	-	TGTGCCAGCAGCCCCATTGCTGAAACGCAGTATTTT	CASSPIAETQYF
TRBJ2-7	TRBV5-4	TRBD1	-	TGTGCCAGCAGCATCCCAGGGGGCTACGAGCAGTACTTC	CASSIPGGYEQYF
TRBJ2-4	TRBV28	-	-	TGTGCCAGCAGTCCAACGTTAGGGGGGCAAGGGGCCAAAAACATTCAGTACTTC	CASSPTLGGQGAKNIQYF
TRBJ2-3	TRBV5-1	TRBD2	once	TGCGCCAGCAGCGTTGGACTAGCGGGAGGTTCAGCTAGCACAGATACGCAGTATTTT	CASSVGLAGGSASTDTQYF
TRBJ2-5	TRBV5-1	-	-	TGCGCCAGCAGCCGGGGGCATGGCAGACAAGAGACCCAGTACTTC	CASSRGHGRQETQYF
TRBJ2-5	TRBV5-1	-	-	TGCGCCAGCAGCCCGGCTGGCGAGGTGGGGGAGACCCAGTACTTC	CASSPAGEVGETQYF
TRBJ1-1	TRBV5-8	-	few	TGTGCCAGCAGCGCCGAGCTGAACACTGAAGCTTTCTTT	CASSAELNTEAFF
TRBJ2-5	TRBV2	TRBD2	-	TGTGCCAGCAGTGAAGCGGGGCCTAGCGGGAGAGTTGAGCAGTACTTC	CASSEAGPSGRVEQYF
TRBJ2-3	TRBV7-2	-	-	TGTGCCAGCAGCTTAATTGGCGGGAACACAGATACGCAGTATTTT	CASSLIGGNTDTQYF
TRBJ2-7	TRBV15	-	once	TGTGCCACCAGCACCCCACCCCGGGGGACCTACGAGCAGTACTTC	CATSTPPRGTYEQYF
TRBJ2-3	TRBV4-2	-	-	TGTGCCAGCAGCCAGTTGAGAGGGGGGCACACAGATACGCAGTATTTT	CASSQLRGGHTDTQYF
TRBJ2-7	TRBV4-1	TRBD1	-	TGCGCCAGCAGCCAAGAGGACAGGGCTAAGGAGCAGTACTTC	CASSQEDRAKEQYF
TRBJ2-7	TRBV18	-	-	TGTGCCAGCTCCCCCGGGACTGCCACCTACGAGCAGTACTTC	CASSPGTATYEQYF
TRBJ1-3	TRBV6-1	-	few	TGTGCCAGCCATAAGCTGGGGATGGAAAACACCATATATTTT	CASHKLGMENTIYF
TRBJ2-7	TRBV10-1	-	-	TGCGCCAGCAGCCCCACGGGGAACCTAGACGAGCAGTACTTC	CASSPTGNLDEQYF
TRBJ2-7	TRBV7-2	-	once	TGTGCCAGCGGTCGGGGCGTTGGGGACGAGCAGTACTTC	CASGRGVGDEQYF
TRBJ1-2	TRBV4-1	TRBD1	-	TGCGCCAGCAGCCAAGACCCGACAGGGGCTAACTATGGCTACACCTTC	CASSQDPTGANYGYTF
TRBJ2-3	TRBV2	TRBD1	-	TGTGCCAGCAAGTTGGACAGGGGCGCAGATACGCAGTATTTT	CASKLDRGADTQYF
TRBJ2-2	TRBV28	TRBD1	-	TGTGCCAGCGGAAACAGGGGCATGGGGCTGTTTTTT	CASGNRGMGLFF
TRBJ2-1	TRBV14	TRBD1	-	TGTGCCAGCAGCCGGGGACAGCCATACAATGAGCAGTTCTTC	CASSRGQPYNEQFF
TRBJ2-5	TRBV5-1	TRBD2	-	TGCGCCAGCAGCCAAAGGACTAGCCAAGAGACCCAGTACTTC	CASSQRTSQETQYF
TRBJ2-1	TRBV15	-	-	TGTGCCACCAGCAGAGGAGGGGATGAGCAGTTCTTC	CATSRGGDEQFF
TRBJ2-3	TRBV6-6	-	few	TGTGCCAGCTCCACTCGCGCCTCTAGCACAGATACGCAGTATTTT	CASSTRASSTDTQYF
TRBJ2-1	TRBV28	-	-	TGTGCCAGCAGTAGTCTTGGGACCAATGAGCAGTTCTTC	CASSSLGTNEQFF
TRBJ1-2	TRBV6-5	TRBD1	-	TGTGCCAGCAGTGACAGGGCCAGAGGCTACACCTTC	CASSDRARGYTF
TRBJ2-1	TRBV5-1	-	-	TGCGCCAGCAGCCCCCCGGGTGGGTTCAGTTATGAGCAGTTCTTC	CASSPPGGFSYEQFF
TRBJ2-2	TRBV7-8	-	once	TGTGCCAGCAGCTTAGATTATTCCGGGGCAAACCTACTCGGGGAGCTGTTTTTT	CASSLDYSGANLLGELFF
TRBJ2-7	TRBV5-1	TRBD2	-	TGCGCCAGCAGCTTGGCCTTTAGCGGGAGGGTCTACGAGCAGTACTTC	CASSLAFSGRVYEQYF
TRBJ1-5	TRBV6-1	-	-	TGTGCCAGCACCTCGTACGCGGGGGATCAGCCCCAGCATTTT	CASTSYAGDQPQHF
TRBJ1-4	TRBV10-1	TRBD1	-	TGCGCCAGCAGTGCCTACAGGGGTGCTAATGAAAAACTGTTTTTT	CASSAYRGANEKLFF
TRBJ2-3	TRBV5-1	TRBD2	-	TGCGCCAGCAGCTCCGGGACTAGCAAGAATGATAAGTATTTT	CASSSGTSKNDKYF
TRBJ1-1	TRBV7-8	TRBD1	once	TGTGCCAGCAGCTTGATACAGGGGTCCCCGGGATCTTTCTTT	CASSLIQGSPGSFF